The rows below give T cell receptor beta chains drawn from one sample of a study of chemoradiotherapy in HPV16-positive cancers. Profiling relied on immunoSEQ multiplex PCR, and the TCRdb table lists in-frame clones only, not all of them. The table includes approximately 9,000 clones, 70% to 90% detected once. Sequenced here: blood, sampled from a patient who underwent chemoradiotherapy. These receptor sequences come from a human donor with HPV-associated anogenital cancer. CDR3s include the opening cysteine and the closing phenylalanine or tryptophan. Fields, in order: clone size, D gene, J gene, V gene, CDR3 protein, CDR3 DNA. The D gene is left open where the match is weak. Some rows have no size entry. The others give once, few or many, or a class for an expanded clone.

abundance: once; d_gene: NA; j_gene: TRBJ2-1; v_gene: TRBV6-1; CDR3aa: CASSAQTIYEQFF; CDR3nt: TGTGCCAGCAGTGCCCAGACTATCTATGAGCAGTTCTTC
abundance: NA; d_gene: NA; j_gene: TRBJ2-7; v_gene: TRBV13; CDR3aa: CASSLSGQDYEQYF; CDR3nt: TGTGCCAGCAGCTTATCAGGGCAGGACTACGAGCAGTACTTC
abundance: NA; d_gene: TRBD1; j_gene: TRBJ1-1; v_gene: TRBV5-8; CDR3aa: CASSLVGQGNTEAFF; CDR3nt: TGTGCCAGCAGCTTGGTGGGACAGGGGAACACTGAAGCTTTCTTT
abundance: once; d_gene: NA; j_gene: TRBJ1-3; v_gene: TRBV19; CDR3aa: CASSMDRGNTIYF; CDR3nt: TGTGCCAGTAGTATGGATCGGGGAAACACCATATATTTT
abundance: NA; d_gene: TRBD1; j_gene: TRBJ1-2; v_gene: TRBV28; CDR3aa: CASSRTGGYGGYTF; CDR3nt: TGTGCCAGCAGTAGGACAGGGGGCTACGGTGGCTACACCTTC
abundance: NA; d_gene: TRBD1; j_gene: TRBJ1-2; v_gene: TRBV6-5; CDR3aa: CASSPTGSSNYGYTF; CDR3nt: TGTGCCAGCAGCCCGACAGGGTCCAGTAATTATGGCTACACCTTC
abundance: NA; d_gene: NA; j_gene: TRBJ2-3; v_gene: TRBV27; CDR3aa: CASSRAPGIRTDTQYF; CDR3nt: TGTGCCAGCAGTCGCGCCCCCGGAATACGCACAGATACGCAGTATTTT
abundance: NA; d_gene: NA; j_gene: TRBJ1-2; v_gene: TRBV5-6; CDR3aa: CASSLGFQRGYTF; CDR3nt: TGTGCCAGCAGCTTGGGGTTCCAACGGGGCTACACCTTC
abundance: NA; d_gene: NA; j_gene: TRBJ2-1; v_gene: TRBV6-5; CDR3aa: CASSYAGSNEQFF; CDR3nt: TGTGCCAGCAGTTACGCAGGTAGCAATGAGCAGTTCTTC
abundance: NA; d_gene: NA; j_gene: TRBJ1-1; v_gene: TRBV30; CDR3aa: CAWSVRGVRKAEAFF; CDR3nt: TGTGCCTGGAGTGTACGGGGCGTCCGGAAGGCTGAAGCTTTCTTT
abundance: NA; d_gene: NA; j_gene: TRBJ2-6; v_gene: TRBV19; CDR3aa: CASSIVEGSGANVLTF; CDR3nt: TGTGCCAGTAGTATAGTAGAGGGGTCTGGGGCCAACGTCCTGACTTTC
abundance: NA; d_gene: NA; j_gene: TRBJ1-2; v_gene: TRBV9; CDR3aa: CASSVVGNGYTF; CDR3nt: TGTGCCAGCAGCGTAGTAGGGAATGGCTACACCTTC
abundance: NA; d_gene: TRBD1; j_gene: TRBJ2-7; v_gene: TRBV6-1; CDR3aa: CATLNSGTGVHEQYF; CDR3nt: TGTGCCACCCTAAATTCCGGGACAGGGGTCCACGAGCAGTACTTC